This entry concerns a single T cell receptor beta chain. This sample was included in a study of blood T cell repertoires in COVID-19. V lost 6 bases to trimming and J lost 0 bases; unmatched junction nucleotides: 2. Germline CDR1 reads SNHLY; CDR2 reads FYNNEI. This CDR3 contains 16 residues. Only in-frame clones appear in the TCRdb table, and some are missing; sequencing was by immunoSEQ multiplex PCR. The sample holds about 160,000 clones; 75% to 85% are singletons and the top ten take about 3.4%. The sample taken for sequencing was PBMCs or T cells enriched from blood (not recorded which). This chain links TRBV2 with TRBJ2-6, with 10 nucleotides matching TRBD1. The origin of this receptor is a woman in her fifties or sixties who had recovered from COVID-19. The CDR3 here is CASRRDRGSGANVLTF. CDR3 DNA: TGTGCCAGCAGGCGGGACAGGGGCTCTGGGGCCAACGTCCTGACTTTC.